This T cell receptor (beta chain) was found in a study of shared clonotypes between healthy human individuals (dated by TCRdb to the early 2020s). Looking at the study overall: A few men and two women, aged 18 to 49 years, made up the cohort. Leukapheresis yielded between about 0.94 and 8.9 billion PBMCs per donor. For each donor, CD4 naive and CD4 memory were each given three plates, CD8 naive was given two plates, and CD8 memory was given one plate. To estimate repertoire size and how much clonotypes are shared between individuals, the study performed deep sequencing of blood TCR repertoires from 4 to 6 healthy adults. To increase sequencing depth and limit assay-specific biases, different laboratories used diverse techniques to prepare libraries and sequence TCR repertoires.

Findings and caveats that apply to the study as a whole: Rarefaction of sorted-subset datasets indicated incomplete sequencing despite the large sequencing depth. Sampling was limited to blood, and TCR repertoires in tissue likely differ from TCR repertoires in blood. When a handful of donors were compared, the shared fraction of clonotypes was about 5% for naive CD4, 3% to 4% for naive CD8, more than 2% for memory CD4, and 0.4% for memory CD8. Compared with non-shared clonotypes, clonotypes shared by all four sorted-subset donors had higher generation probabilities. The genetic and exposure-history diversity represented was limited by the small number of donors. Naive subsets generally had larger estimated clonotype richness than memory subsets. Pairwise subsampling indicated that sequencing depth was expected to affect the degree of clonotype sharing among donors.

The germline V gene (reference sequence) yields GTSNPN for CDR1 and SVGIG for CDR2. V and J lose 5 bases and 8 bases, and a span of 12 bases separates them. The CDR3 covers 11 residues, taking in both the cysteine and the phenylalanine. CDR3 DNA only is kept here, 33 bases in frame from base 1. This clone has more than one count but fewer than ten. No cognate antigen has been identified for it. Nothing much larger sits one base from this clone, and base qualities are not available. TCR CDR3 regions were amplified from genomic DNA by multiplex PCR using the deep immunoSEQ assay. Genomic DNA extracted from each cell subset was distributed evenly over all wells of several immunoSEQ 96-well plates, and each plate served as one replicate. For sorted subsets, each replicate PCR was loaded with about 200 ng genomic DNA, equivalent to some 27,000 T cell genomes. Purified libraries were measured with a Qubit 3.0 fluorometer, size-checked on a Bioanalyzer 2100, and measured again with the KAPA Library Quantification kit. A separate single-read 150-cycle Illumina NextSeq 550 flow cell was used to sequence each immunoSEQ 96-well plate. From the authors' description of their analysis: Because the immunoSEQ output included only junctional sequences and no quality scores, the filtering could not be the same as the filtering used for full-length reads. To assign V/J genes and CDR3, sequences were annotated using PyIR, a Python wrapper for IgBLAST v1.9, with IMGT germline references. Any read was removed if the V/J assignment was weak (E-value above 1e-6), the CDR3 was missing, or the read contained stop codons, out-of-frame junctions, or ambiguous translated residues. V3J clonotypes were defined by identical inferred V gene, J gene, and CDR3 amino acid sequence. The percentage overlap between two repertoires was calculated by dividing the number of shared unique clonotypes by the size of the smaller repertoire. RTK rarefaction, the Chao1 estimator, and Recon v2.1 estimates of unobserved clonotypes were used to assess repertoire richness. Generation probabilities were computed with OLGA for all TCRbeta clonotypes obtained by the gDNA method from a handful of donors. TCRdb obtained this table from immuneACCESS and retained in-frame rearrangements with V and J assigned. These tables miss some clones; where compared with another copy, unresolved V genes account for less than half of the shortfall, and the remainder is unexplained. V, J and clone size are those of that table, while D and trimming were read from the DNA. A total of some 1.1 million clones appear in this sample, roughly 77% of them only once. The ten largest clonotypes hold roughly 0.9% of the sample.

Donors were healthy HIV-negative adults with no recently reported acute infections or vaccinations. Every donor was a Caucasian adult residing in Nashville, Tennessee, USA. CD4+ T cells were enriched by magnetic negative selection; naive cells were then positively selected on CD45RA, and the negative fraction formed the memory subset. Blood was obtained by leukapheresis, after which PBMCs were separated by Ficoll-Histopaque density gradient centrifugation and cryopreserved in liquid nitrogen vapor phase. Purity and quantity of every magnetically sorted T cell population were checked by analytical flow cytometry. Genomic DNA was isolated from each sorted fraction and quantified by UV absorbance on a Nanodrop 2000c.

This TCR was sampled from a man aged 18 to 29 in good health. Some clones in this sample may be carry-over from other donors' samples. Rearrangement joined TRBV30 to TRBJ1-2; D gene: possibly TRBD1, on 5 matching bases. Source material: memory CD4+ T cells from PBMCs. What this sample's cell subset or site label stands for: CD45RA-negative fraction. This receptor has the CDR3 CAWANWDGYTF. The DNA sequence is TGTGCCTGGGCCAATTGGGACGGCTACACCTTC.